The clone carrying this T cell receptor beta chain was recorded a few times. The antigen is unknown. The V gene's germline CDR1 is SGHDN and CDR2 FVKESK. The CDR3 consists of 13 residues. V was clipped by 6 bases and J by 5 bases, with 13 bases between them. This specimen comes from a study of cytomegalovirus exposure and HLA in healthy donors. Study outcomes and limitations: Links to common viral pathogens appeared, in a later analysis, for several of the most significant clusters. Cytomegalovirus association was assigned to approximately 160 TCR beta chains.

Both 60 Vbeta primers and 13 Jbeta primers went into the PCR. Only in-frame clones appear in the TCRdb table, and some are missing; sequencing was by immunoSEQ multiplex PCR. The sample holds around 180,000 clones, approximately 75% seen once. Donors sampled were nominally healthy, though unrecorded immune exposures were likely. Sequenced: PBMCs. This chain links TRBV14 with TRBJ1-1; a possible D gene is TRBD1 (6 bases). This sequence originates from a girl aged 10 to 17 in good health and CMV-seronegative. The CDR3 region is CASSWGLSTEAFF. The CDR3 region has the DNA TGTGCCAGCAGTTGGGGGCTGAGTACTGAAGCTTTCTTT.